These 5 T cell receptor beta chains came from one sample sequenced in a study of blood T cells in healthy people across ages. PCR was performed a second time for about 7 to 11 cycles using a sample-barcoded 5' primer and a J-beta primer mix. MiXCR, applied by TCRdb to the 5' RACE reads, yields one record per CDR3 protein. The data show 650,000 to 900,000 distinct CDR3 sequences, with around two thirds seen just once and 25% to 35% held by the top ten. Sequenced material: blood. Receptors originate from a man aged 25-45 years in good health.

The chain is built from TRBV7-9 and TRBJ1-4, with D maybe TRBD1 (5 bases). This CDR3 has 13 amino acids. Trimming removed 9 bases from V and 0 bases from J, with 8 bases in between. The germline CDR1 and CDR2 sequences are SEHNR and FQNEAQ (reference sequence). The CDR3 DNA is TGTGCCAGTCAGGGTGCAACTAATGAAAAACTGTTTTTT. Translation gives CASQGATNEKLFF.

The V call is TRBV20-1, the J call TRBJ1-5; no clear D. The CDR3 sequence is 13 residues long. V gave up 3 bases and J gave up 8 bases, with 14 bases separating them. Germline CDR1 and CDR2: DFQATT and SNEGSKA (reference sequence). The CDR3: CSASVTYEKPQHF. In DNA form, the CDR3 reads TGCAGTGCTAGCGTAACGTACGAGAAGCCCCAGCATTTT.

The CDR3 nucleotides read TGTGCCACGGACACCAGCTCCTACAATGAGCAGTTCTTC. It translates to CATDTSSYNEQFF. The J gene is TRBJ2-1, the V gene TRBV15; a weak D match, TRBD1 (5 bases). V was trimmed by 9 bases and J by 0 bases, leaving 9 bases between them. Germline assignment: CDR1 LNHNV and CDR2 YYDKDF (reference sequence). CDR3 length equals 13 residues.

The J gene is TRBJ2-4, the V gene TRBV7-2, with D possibly being TRBD1 (5 bases). Per the germline V gene, CDR1 is SGHTA and CDR2 is FQGNSA. This CDR3 has 16 residues. The V and J ends lost 5 bases and 3 bases respectively, with 17 bases between them. Here the CDR3 reads CASSRGQSLVKNIQYF. Here the CDR3 DNA reads TGTGCCAGCAGCAGGGGCCAGTCCTTAGTCAAAAACATTCAGTACTTC.

This clonotype showed up just a few times. The chain joins TRBV27 to TRBJ1-5; D is possibly TRBD1 (6 bases). This CDR3 has 16 amino acids. The germline V and J ends were trimmed by 5 bases and 0 bases, with 14 bases remaining between them. Germline lookup yields CDR1 MNHEY and CDR2 SMNVEV (reference sequence). The CDR3 spells CASSPWTAYSNQPQHF. CDR3 nucleotide sequence: TGTGCCAGCAGTCCATGGACAGCATATAGCAATCAGCCCCAGCATTTT.